The clone carrying this T cell receptor (beta chain) was seen a single time. The entry originates in a study of blood T cell repertoires in COVID-19. Whole-study context: Samples representing acute and convalescent COVID-19 were sourced from the United States, Italy and Spain. T cells, B-cell-depleted T cells, or PBMCs supplied cDNA or gDNA.

Germline V gene lookup returns CDR1 MNHNS and CDR2 SASEGT. The CDR3 is 12 residues long. The V end lost 2 bases, the J end lost 3 bases, and 5 bases lay between the germline ends. Assay used: immunoSEQ multiplex PCR; TCRdb lists only in-frame clones, some missing. The top ten hold less than 5.5% of the sample, which has around 50,000 clones, less than 85% seen once. The chain joins TRBV6-1 to TRBJ2-7; maybe TRBD1 (5 bases). The sample comprised peripheral blood. The sequence derives from a human donor in a cohort sampled during active COVID-19. This CDR3 is CASSERGYEQYF. CDR3 coding DNA: TGTGCCAGCAGTGAAAGGGGCTACGAGCAGTACTTC.